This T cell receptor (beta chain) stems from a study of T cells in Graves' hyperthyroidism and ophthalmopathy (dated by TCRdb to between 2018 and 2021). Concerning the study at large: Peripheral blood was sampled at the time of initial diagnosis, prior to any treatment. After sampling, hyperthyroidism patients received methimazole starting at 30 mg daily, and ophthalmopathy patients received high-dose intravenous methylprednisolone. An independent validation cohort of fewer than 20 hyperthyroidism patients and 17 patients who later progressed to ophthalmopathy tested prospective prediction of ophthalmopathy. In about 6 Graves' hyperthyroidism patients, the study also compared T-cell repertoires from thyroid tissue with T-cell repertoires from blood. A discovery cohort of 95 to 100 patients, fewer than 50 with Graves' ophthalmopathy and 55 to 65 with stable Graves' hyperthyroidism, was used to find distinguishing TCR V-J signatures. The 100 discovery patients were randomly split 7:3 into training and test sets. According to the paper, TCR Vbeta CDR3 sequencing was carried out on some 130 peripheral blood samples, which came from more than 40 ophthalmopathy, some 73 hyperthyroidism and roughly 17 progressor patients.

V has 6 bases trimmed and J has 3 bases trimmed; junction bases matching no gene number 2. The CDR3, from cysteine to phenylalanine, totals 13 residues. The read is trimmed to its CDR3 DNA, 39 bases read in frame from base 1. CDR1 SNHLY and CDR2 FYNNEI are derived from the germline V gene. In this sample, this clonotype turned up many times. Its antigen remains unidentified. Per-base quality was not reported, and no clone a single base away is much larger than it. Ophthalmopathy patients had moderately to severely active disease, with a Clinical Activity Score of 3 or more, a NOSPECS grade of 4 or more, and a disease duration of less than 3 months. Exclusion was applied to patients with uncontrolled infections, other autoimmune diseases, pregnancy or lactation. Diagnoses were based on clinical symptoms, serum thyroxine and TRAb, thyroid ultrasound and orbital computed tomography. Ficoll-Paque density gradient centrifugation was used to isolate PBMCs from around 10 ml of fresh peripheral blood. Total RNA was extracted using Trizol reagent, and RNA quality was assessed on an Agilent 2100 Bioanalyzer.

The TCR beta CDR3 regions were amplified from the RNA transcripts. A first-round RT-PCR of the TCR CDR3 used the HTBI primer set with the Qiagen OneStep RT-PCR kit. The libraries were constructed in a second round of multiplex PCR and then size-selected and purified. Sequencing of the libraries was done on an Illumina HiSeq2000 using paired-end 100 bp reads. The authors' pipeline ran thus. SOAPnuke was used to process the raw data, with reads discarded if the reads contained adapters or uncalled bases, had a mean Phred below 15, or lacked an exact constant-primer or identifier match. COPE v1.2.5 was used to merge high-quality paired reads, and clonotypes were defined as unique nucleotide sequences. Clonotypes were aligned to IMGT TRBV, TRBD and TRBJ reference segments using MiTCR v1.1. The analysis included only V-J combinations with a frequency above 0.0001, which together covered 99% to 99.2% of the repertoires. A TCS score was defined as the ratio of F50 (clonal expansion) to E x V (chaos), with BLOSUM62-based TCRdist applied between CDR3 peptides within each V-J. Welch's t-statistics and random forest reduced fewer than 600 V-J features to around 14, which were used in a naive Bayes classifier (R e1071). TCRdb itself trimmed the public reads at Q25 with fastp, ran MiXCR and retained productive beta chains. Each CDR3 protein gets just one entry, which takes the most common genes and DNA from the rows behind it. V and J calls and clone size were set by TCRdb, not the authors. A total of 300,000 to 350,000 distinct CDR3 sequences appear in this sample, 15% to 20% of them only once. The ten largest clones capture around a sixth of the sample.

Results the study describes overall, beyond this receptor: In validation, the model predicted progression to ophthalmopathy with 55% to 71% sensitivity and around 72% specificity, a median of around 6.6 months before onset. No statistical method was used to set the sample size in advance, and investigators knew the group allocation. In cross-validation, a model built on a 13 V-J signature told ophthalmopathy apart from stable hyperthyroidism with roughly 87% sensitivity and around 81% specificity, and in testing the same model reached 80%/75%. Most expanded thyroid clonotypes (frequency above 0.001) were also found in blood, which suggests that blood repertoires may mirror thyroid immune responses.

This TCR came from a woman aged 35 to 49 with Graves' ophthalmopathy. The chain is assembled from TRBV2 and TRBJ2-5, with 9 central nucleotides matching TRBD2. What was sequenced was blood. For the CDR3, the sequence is CASRRLAEETQYF. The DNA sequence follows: TGTGCCAGCAGGAGACTAGCGGAAGAGACCCAGTACTTC. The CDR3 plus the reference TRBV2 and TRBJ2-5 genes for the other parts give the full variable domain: EPEVTQTPSHQVTQMGQEVILRCVPISNHLYFYWYRQILGQKVEFLVSFYNNEISEKSEIFDDQFSVERPDGSNFTLKIRSTKLEDSAMYFCASRRLAEETQYFGPGTRLLVL.